The 2 T cell receptor beta chains given below trace back to one sample, sequenced in a study of blood T cell repertoires in COVID-19. The method was immunoSEQ multiplex PCR; TCRdb's version includes in-frame clones alone and lacks a portion of them. The table lists a few hundred thousand clones, approximately 81% of them singletons. The sequenced sample was peripheral blood. The origin of the receptors is a young woman with acute or convalescent COVID-19.

V is TRBV24-1 and J is TRBJ2-7, with a weak D call TRBD1 (5 bases). Germline V gives CDR1 KGHDR, CDR2 SFDVKD. V dropped 3 bases and J dropped 3 bases, with 14 bases sitting between them. There are 15 residues in the CDR3. CDR3 protein: CATSDIPDTIYEQYF. CDR3 DNA sequence: TGTGCCACCAGTGATATCCCGGACACGATCTACGAGCAGTACTTC.

The count of this clone is one. The V and J genes are TRBV6-5 and TRBJ1-1, with D possibly being TRBD1 (6 bases). The CDR3 covers 14 residues. The ends were cut back, 5 bases at V and 5 bases at J, with 15 bases in the middle. CDR1 is MNHEY, CDR2 SVGAGI, per germline. The CDR3 is CASSLDRPTTEAFF. CDR3 coding DNA: TGTGCCAGCAGTCTCGACAGGCCCACGACTGAAGCTTTCTTT.